What follows describes a single TCR beta chain. What it binds is unknown. Clones were read by immunoSEQ multiplex PCR, and TCRdb kept only the in-frame ones, dropping some. Among around 110,000 clones listed, around nine tenths were seen once. Germline assignment: CDR1 SEHNR and CDR2 FQNEAQ (reference sequence). The CDR3 is 12 residues long. V shed 6 bases and J shed 3 bases, with 9 bases lying between them. This record belongs to a study of graft-versus-host responses after intestinal transplantation. Background on the study: All recipients got anti-thymocyte globulin induction, then tacrolimus and steroids for 2 to 3 years. General study findings and limits: Clonal ratios of graft-versus-host to host-versus-graft in allografts were high for patients exhibiting graft-donor T cell macrochimerism.

This sequence originates from a human donor who received an intestinal transplant. This specimen was unstimulated CD4+ T cells sorted from spleen or lymph node cells, taken before intestinal transplant. The chain employs TRBV7-9 and TRBJ2-7; D unclear. The CDR3 coding sequence is TGTGCCAGCAGGTCAGGAATCTACGAGCAGTACTTC. Protein: CASRSGIYEQYF.